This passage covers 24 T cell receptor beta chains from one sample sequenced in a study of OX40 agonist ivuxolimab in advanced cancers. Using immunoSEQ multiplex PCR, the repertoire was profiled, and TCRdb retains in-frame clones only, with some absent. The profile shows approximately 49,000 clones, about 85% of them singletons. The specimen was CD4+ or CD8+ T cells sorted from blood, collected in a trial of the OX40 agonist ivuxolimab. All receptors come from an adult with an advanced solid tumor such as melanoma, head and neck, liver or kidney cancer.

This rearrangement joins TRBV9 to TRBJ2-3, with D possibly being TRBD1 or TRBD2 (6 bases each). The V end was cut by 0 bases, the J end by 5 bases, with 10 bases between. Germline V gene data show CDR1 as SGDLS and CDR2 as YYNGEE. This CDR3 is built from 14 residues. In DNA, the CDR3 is TGTGCCAGCAGCGTAGGGGGGGCCAAAGATACGCAGTATTTT. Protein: CASSVGGAKDTQYF.

The chain's CDR3 is CATSRTRGLGTEAFF. The CDR3 bases are TGTGCCACCAGCAGGACCAGGGGACTGGGCACTGAAGCTTTCTTT. This chain uses TRBV15 with TRBJ1-1; TRBD1 might be the D (6 bases). The V end lost 3 bases, the J end lost 4 bases, and 15 bases lay between the germline ends. CDR1 and CDR2 from the germline V gene are LNHNV and YYDKDF (reference sequence). The CDR3 extends over 15 amino acids. Complete variable domain (other parts from reference TRBV15 and TRBJ1-1): DAMVIQNPRYQVTQFGKPVTLSCSQTLNHNVMYWYQQKSSQAPKLLFHYYDKDFNNEADTPDNFQSRRPNTSFCFLDIRSPGLGDTAMYLCATSRTRGLGTEAFFGQGTRLTVV.

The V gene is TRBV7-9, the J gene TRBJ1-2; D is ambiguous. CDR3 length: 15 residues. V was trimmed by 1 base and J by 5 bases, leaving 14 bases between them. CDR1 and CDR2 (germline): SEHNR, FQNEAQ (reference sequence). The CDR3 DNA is TGTGCCAGCAGCTTAGTTGAGAAGAATCTGTATGGCTACACCTTC. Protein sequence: CASSLVEKNLYGYTF.

In DNA, the CDR3 is TGTGCCAGCAGTTTATTTCTTCCGGGGACGGGTGATAATTCACCCCTCCACTTT. This codes for CASSLFLPGTGDNSPLHF. This chain links TRBV27 with TRBJ1-6, with D tentatively TRBD1 (5 bases). The CDR3 is made up of 18 amino acids. V lost 1 base, J lost 5 bases, and 18 bases lay in between. The germline V gene has CDR1 MNHEY and CDR2 SMNVEV (reference sequence).

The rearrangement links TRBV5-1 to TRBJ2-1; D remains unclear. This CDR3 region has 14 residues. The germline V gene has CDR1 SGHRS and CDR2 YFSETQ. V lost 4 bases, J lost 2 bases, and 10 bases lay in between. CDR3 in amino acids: CASSPAEAYNEQFF. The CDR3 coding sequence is TGCGCCAGCAGCCCAGCAGAGGCCTACAATGAGCAGTTCTTC. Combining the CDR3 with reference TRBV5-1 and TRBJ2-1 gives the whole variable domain KAGVTQTPRYLIKTRGQQVTLSCSPISGHRSVSWYQQTPGQGLQFLFEYFSETQRNKGNFPGRFSGRQFSNSRSEMNVSTLELGDSALYLCASSPAEAYNEQFFGPGTRLTVL.

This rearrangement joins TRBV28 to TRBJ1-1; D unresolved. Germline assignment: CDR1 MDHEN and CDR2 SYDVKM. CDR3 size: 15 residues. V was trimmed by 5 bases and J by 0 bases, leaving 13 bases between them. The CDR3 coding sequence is TGTGCCAGCAGTACCAACAGAGCTTTGAACACTGAAGCTTTCTTT. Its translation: CASSTNRALNTEAFF.

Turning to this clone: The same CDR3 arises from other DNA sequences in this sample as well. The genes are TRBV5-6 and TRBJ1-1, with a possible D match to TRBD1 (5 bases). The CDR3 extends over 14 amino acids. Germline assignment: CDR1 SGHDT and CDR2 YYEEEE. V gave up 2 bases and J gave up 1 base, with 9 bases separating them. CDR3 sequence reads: CASSLGTGNTEAFF. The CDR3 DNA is TGTGCCAGCAGCTTAGGAACAGGGAACACTGAAGCTTTCTTT.

The CDR3 DNA follows: TGTGCCAGCAGTTCCCCACGGGGGGAGGAGAACACTGAAGCTTTCTTT. It is translated as CASSSPRGEENTEAFF. The chain combines TRBV28 with TRBJ1-1, with D possibly being TRBD1 (5 bases). Trimming left V 4 bases short and J 1 base short, with 16 bases between. CDR1 MDHEN and CDR2 SYDVKM come from the germline V gene. This CDR3 has 16 amino acids. Drawing the rest from reference TRBV28 and TRBJ1-1, the complete variable domain is DVKVTQSSRYLVKRTGEKVFLECVQDMDHENMFWYRQDPGLGLRLIYFSYDVKMKEKGDIPEGYSVSREKKERFSLILESASTNQTSMYLCASSSPRGEENTEAFFGQGTRLTVV.

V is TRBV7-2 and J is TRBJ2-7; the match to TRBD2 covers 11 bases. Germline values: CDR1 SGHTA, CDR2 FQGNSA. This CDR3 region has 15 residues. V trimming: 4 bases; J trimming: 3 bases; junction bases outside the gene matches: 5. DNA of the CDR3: TGTGCCAGCAGCTCGATAGCGGGGGGGCTCTACGAGCAGTACTTC. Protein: CASSSIAGGLYEQYF.

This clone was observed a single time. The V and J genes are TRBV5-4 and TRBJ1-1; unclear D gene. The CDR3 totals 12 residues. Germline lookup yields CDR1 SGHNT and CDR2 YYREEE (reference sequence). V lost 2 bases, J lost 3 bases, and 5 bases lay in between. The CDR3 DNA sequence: TGTGCCAGCAGCTTACTCGACACTGAAGCTTTCTTT. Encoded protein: CASSLLDTEAFF.

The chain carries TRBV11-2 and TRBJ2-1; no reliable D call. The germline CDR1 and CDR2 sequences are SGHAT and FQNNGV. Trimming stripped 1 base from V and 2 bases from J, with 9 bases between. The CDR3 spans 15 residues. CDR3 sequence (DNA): TGTGCCAGCAGCTTAGCTCAGCGTACCTACAATGAGCAGTTCTTC. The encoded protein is CASSLAQRTYNEQFF.

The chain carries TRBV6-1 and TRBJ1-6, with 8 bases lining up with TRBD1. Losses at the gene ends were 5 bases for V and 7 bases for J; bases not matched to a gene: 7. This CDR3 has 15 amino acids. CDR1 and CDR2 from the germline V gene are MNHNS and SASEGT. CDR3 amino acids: CASSLETGDNSPLHF. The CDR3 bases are TGTGCCAGCAGTTTGGAGACAGGGGACAATTCACCCCTCCACTTT.

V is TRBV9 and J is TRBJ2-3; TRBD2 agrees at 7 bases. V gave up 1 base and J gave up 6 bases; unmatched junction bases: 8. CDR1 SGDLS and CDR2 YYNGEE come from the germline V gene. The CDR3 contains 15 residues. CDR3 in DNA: TGTGCCAGCAGCGTAAGGAGCGGGGCGGTGGATACGCAGTATTTT. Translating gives CASSVRSGAVDTQYF. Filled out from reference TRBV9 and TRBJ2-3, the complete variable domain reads DSGVTQTPKHLITATGQRVTLRCSPRSGDLSVYWYQQSLDQGLQFLIQYYNGEERAKGNILERFSAQQFPDLHSELNLSSLELGDSALYFCASSVRSGAVDTQYFGPGTRLTVL.

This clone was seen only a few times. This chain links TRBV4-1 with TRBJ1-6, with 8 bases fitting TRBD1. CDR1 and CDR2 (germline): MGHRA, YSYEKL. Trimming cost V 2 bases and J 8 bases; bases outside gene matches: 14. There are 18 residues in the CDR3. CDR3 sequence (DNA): TGCGCCAGCAGCCAATATCGGACAGGGTCGAGCGGGGATTCACCCCTCCACTTT. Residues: CASSQYRTGSSGDSPLHF.

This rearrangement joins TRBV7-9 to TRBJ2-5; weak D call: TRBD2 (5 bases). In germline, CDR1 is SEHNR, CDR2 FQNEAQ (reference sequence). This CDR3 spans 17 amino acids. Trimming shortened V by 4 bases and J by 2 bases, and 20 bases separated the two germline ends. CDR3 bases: TGTGCCAGCAGCTCCGGGGATTCGATATTCCTTCAAGAGACCCAGTACTTC. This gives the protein CASSSGDSIFLQETQYF.

CDR3 amino acids: CASSLDHQGLTEAFF. CDR3 DNA sequence: TGTGCCAGCAGCTTAGATCACCAGGGGCTAACTGAAGCTTTCTTT. This chain joins TRBV11-2 and TRBJ1-1; TRBD1 might be the D (6 bases). The germline gives CDR1 SGHAT, CDR2 FQNNGV. The germline V and J ends were trimmed by 0 bases and 5 bases, with 13 bases remaining between them. The CDR3 spans 15 residues.

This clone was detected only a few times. The CDR3 DNA sequence: TGTGCCAGCAGGACCGGGACTACTTACTACAATGAGCAGTTCTTC. It is translated as CASRTGTTYYNEQFF. The chain couples TRBV28 to TRBJ2-1; 7 bases line up with TRBD2. The CDR3 covers 15 residues. Per the germline V gene, CDR1 is MDHEN and CDR2 is SYDVKM. Losses at the gene ends were 6 bases for V and 3 bases for J; bases not matched to a gene: 8.

Here the CDR3 DNA reads TGTGCCAGCAGTTACGGGCCAGGGGACGAGCAGTACGTC. This encodes CASSYGPGDEQYV. The V gene is TRBV6-5, the J gene TRBJ2-7, with D maybe TRBD1 (6 bases). V lost 2 bases to trimming and J lost 5 bases, with 10 bases between them. The CDR3 runs to 13 residues. CDR1 and CDR2 (germline): MNHEY, SVGAGI.

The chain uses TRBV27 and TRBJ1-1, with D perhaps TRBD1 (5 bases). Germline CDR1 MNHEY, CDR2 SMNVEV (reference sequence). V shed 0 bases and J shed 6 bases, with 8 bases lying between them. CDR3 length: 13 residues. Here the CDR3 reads CASSLSGDPEAFF. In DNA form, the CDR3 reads TGTGCCAGCAGTTTATCGGGGGACCCTGAAGCTTTCTTT.

The CDR3 nucleotides read TGCGCCAGCAGCCCCTCGGGACAGACGAATGAAAAACTGTTTTTT. Its protein product is CASSPSGQTNEKLFF. The chain carries TRBV4-1 and TRBJ1-4; TRBD1 agrees at 7 bases. There are 15 residues in the CDR3. Germline lookup yields CDR1 MGHRA and CDR2 YSYEKL. The V gene end was trimmed by 4 bases and the J gene end by 5 bases; junction bases not matched to a gene: 7.

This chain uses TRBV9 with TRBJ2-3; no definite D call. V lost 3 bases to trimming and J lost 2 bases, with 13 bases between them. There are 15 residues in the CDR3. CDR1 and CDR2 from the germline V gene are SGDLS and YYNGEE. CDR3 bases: TGTGCCAGCAGCGCTGTGGCAGGTGACACAGATACGCAGTATTTT. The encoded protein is CASSAVAGDTDTQYF.

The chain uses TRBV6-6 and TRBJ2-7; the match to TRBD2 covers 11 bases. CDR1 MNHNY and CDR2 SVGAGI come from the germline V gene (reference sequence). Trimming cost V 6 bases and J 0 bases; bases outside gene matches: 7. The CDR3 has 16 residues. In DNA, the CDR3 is TGTGCCAGCAGGGTTACTAGCGGGGGCTCCTCCTACGAGCAGTACTTC. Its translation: CASRVTSGGSSYEQYF.

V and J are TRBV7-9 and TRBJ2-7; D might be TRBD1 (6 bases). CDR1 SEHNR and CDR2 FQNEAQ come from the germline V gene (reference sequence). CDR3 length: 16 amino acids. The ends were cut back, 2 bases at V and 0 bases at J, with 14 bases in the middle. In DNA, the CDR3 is TGTGCCAGCAGCTTACCCCGGGACAATACCTCCTACGAGCAGTACTTC. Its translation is CASSLPRDNTSYEQYF.

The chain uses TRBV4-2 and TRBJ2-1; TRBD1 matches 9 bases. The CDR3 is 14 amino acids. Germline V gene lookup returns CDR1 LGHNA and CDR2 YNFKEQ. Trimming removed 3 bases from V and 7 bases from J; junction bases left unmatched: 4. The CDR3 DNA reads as TGTGCCAGCAGCCAGCCTGGACAGGGGAATGAGCAGTTCTTC. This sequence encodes CASSQPGQGNEQFF.